These T cell receptor beta chains were read from a single sample in a study of tissue T cells after allogeneic stem cell transplantation. The protocol was immunoSEQ multiplex PCR, while the TCRdb copy is restricted to in-frame clones and leaves out a portion. Of about 3,000 clones in the sample, approximately 60% are singletons; the top ten hold about 15%. The starting material was descending colon tissue, obtained at autopsy. Receptor source: a male patient older than 55 with steroid-refractory graft-versus-host disease after an allogeneic stem cell transplant. These T cells may partly come from the graft donor. CDR3s include the opening cysteine and the closing phenylalanine or tryptophan. The order of the fields is J gene, V gene, clone size, D gene, CDR3 DNA, CDR3 protein. The D gene is left open where the match is weak. A clone size is listed for some rows: how often the clone was seen (once, few, many), or a class if it is expanded.

J: TRBJ1-3; V: TRBV6-1; size: NA; D: NA; DNA: TGTGCCAGCAGTGAGCAGGCGGGAAACACCATATATTTT; CDR3: CASSEQAGNTIYF
J: TRBJ2-7; V: TRBV4-2; size: NA; D: NA; DNA: TGTGCCAGCAGCCAAGATCAAAGGGACGAGCAGTACTTC; CDR3: CASSQDQRDEQYF
J: TRBJ1-3; V: TRBV11-2; size: few; D: NA; DNA: TGTGCCAGCAGCTCCGGGGCTAAGGACACCATATATTTT; CDR3: CASSSGAKDTIYF
J: TRBJ2-1; V: TRBV6-2/TRBV6-3; size: NA; D: NA; DNA: TGTGCCAGCAGTTACTCGATGGGGGGAGGAATCGATGAGCAGTTCTTC; CDR3: CASSYSMGGGIDEQFF
J: TRBJ2-1; V: TRBV28; size: NA; D: TRBD2; DNA: TGTGCCAGCAGTTTAGCCGCGGGGGGGGACAATGAGCAGTTCTTC; CDR3: CASSLAAGGDNEQFF
J: TRBJ1-5; V: TRBV9; size: NA; D: NA; DNA: TGTGCCAGCAGCGTCGGGCAGAGCAATCAGCCCCAGCATTTT; CDR3: CASSVGQSNQPQHF
J: TRBJ2-5; V: TRBV7-9; size: NA; D: TRBD2; DNA: TGTGCCAGCAGCCCACGTGGGGGGGGTCCGGAGACCCAGTACTTC; CDR3: CASSPRGGGPETQYF
J: TRBJ1-2; V: TRBV6-5; size: NA; D: NA; DNA: TGTGCCAGCAGTTACTCTCGAAGCTTCCACTATGGCTACACCTTC; CDR3: CASSYSRSFHYGYTF
J: TRBJ1-1; V: TRBV5-6; size: NA; D: TRBD1; DNA: TGTGCCAGCGGACCCAGGGGGCCTTACGCTGAAGCTTTCTTT; CDR3: CASGPRGPYAEAFF
J: TRBJ1-1; V: TRBV5-1; size: NA; D: NA; DNA: TGCGCCAGCAGCTCGTCGGACGTTTCTGAAGCTTTCTTT; CDR3: CASSSSDVSEAFF
J: TRBJ1-1; V: TRBV9; size: large; D: NA; DNA: TGTGCCAGCAGCGTATCGGGCCTGAACACTGAAGCTTTCTTT; CDR3: CASSVSGLNTEAFF
J: TRBJ1-3; V: TRBV18; size: NA; D: NA; DNA: TGTGCCAGCTCACCCCAGGGAACTGGAAACACCATATATTTT; CDR3: CASSPQGTGNTIYF
J: TRBJ1-6; V: TRBV5-4; size: NA; D: NA; DNA: TGTGCCAGCAGCGATAGGGGGGTACGTAATTCACCCCTCCACTTT; CDR3: CASSDRGVRNSPLHF
J: TRBJ2-5; V: TRBV7-3; size: NA; D: NA; DNA: TGTGCCAGCAGCTTAGGAGGGCCCATGGAGACCCAGTACTTC; CDR3: CASSLGGPMETQYF
J: TRBJ2-7; V: TRBV6-2/TRBV6-3; size: NA; D: NA; DNA: TGTGCCAGCAGTTACTCGGGGGCCGGGACTTCCTTCTACGAGCAGTACTTC; CDR3: CASSYSGAGTSFYEQYF
J: TRBJ1-2; V: TRBV6-5; size: NA; D: TRBD1; DNA: TGTGCCAGCAGTTACACAGGGACAGGGGTCGGCTATGGCTACACCTTC; CDR3: CASSYTGTGVGYGYTF
J: TRBJ2-2; V: TRBV6-4; size: NA; D: NA; DNA: TGTGCCAGCAGTGTCAATGGGGGAAGGCACACCGGGGAGCTGTTTTTT; CDR3: CASSVNGGRHTGELFF
J: TRBJ1-5; V: TRBV4-3; size: NA; D: TRBD1; DNA: TGCGCCAGCAGCCAAGATTACAGGGGCTATCAGCCCCAGCATTTT; CDR3: CASSQDYRGYQPQHF
J: TRBJ2-5; V: TRBV5-6; size: NA; D: NA; DNA: TGTGCCAGCAGCTTGATGGGTCTCGTATCACTTCAAGAGACCCAGTACTTC; CDR3: CASSLMGLVSLQETQYF
J: TRBJ2-5; V: TRBV6-2/TRBV6-3; size: few; D: NA; DNA: TGTGCCAGCAGTTATTTCGGTCAAGAGACCCAGTACTTC; CDR3: CASSYFGQETQYF
J: TRBJ2-3; V: TRBV25-1; size: once; D: NA; DNA: TGTGCCAGCAGTCCAGGCAACACAGATACGCAGTATTTT; CDR3: CASSPGNTDTQYF
J: TRBJ1-2; V: TRBV5-6; size: few; D: NA; DNA: TGTGCCAGCACCCGCACGTCCTACGGCTACACCTTC; CDR3: CASTRTSYGYTF
J: TRBJ1-2; V: TRBV9; size: NA; D: TRBD1; DNA: TGTGCCAGCGGAGAGGACAGGGGAGATGGCTACACCTTC; CDR3: CASGEDRGDGYTF
J: TRBJ2-7; V: TRBV11-3; size: NA; D: NA; DNA: TGTGCCAGCAGCTTGATACCTCAGAACGAGCAGTACTTC; CDR3: CASSLIPQNEQYF
J: TRBJ2-2; V: TRBV11-2; size: medium-sized; D: TRBD2; DNA: TGTGCCACCCAAATTAGAGCGGGGACCGGGGAGCTGTTTTTT; CDR3: CATQIRAGTGELFF
J: TRBJ2-5; V: TRBV4-3; size: few; D: NA; DNA: TGCGCCAGCAGTTCTCGGTGGGGGGAGACCCAGTACTTC; CDR3: CASSSRWGETQYF
J: TRBJ2-7; V: TRBV23-1; size: NA; D: TRBD1; DNA: TGCGCCGGTCCCCGTGGGACAGGTTACGGGGACGAGCAGTACTTC; CDR3: CAGPRGTGYGDEQYF
J: TRBJ2-4; V: TRBV7-9; size: NA; D: TRBD1; DNA: TGTGCCAGCAGCTTAGGGTTTAAAGACAGGGCAAAAAACATTCAGTACTTC; CDR3: CASSLGFKDRAKNIQYF
J: TRBJ2-4; V: TRBV3-1/TRBV3-2; size: NA; D: NA; DNA: TGTGCCAGCAGCTCGAGGCGTCCCATTTGCAAAAAAAACATTCAGTACTTC; CDR3: CASSSRRPICKKNIQYF
J: TRBJ2-5; V: TRBV5-4; size: NA; D: NA; DNA: TGTGCCAGCAGCCCCGCGGGACTTGGAGAGACCCAGTACTTC; CDR3: CASSPAGLGETQYF
J: TRBJ2-5; V: TRBV18; size: NA; D: NA; DNA: TGTGCCAGCTCAACAAGGGGGGAGCTAGAGACCCAGTACTTC; CDR3: CASSTRGELETQYF
J: TRBJ1-5; V: TRBV6-2/TRBV6-3; size: NA; D: NA; DNA: TGTGCCAGCAGCCCTGATCCTAGGGGCCTCCCCAATCAGCCCCAGCATTTT; CDR3: CASSPDPRGLPNQPQHF
J: TRBJ2-5; V: TRBV6-1; size: NA; D: NA; DNA: TGTGCCAGCAATGAAAGGTACAGCGGGGAGACCCAGTACTTC; CDR3: CASNERYSGETQYF
J: TRBJ1-1; V: TRBV2; size: few; D: NA; DNA: TGTGCCAGCAGTGAGTGGGGCGCTGAAGCTTTCTTT; CDR3: CASSEWGAEAFF